Below are 2 T cell receptor beta chains sequenced from a single sample in a study of neurological immune-mediated disorders. TCRdb reprocessed the 5' RACE reads via MiXCR and lists one record per CDR3 protein. The sample shows about 52,000 distinct CDR3 sequences, 3% to 4.5% of them seen only once. Sequenced sample: PBMCs. The receptor source for this set is a man between 25 and 39 years old with multiple sclerosis.

This clonotype was counted at least ten times. The chain combines TRBV18 with TRBJ2-6; D perhaps matches TRBD2 (6 bases). This CDR3 spans 18 amino acids. Deletions cut 6 bases from V and 0 bases from J, with 18 bases between. Germline assignment: CDR1 KGHSH and CDR2 LQKENI. CDR3 nucleotide sequence: TGTGCCAGCTCGCCTCCGGGAGCCCTGAGCTCTGGGGCCAACGTCCTGACTTTC. Protein sequence: CASSPPGALSSGANVLTF.

This clonotype was seen ten or more times. The chain employs TRBV20-1 and TRBJ1-1; 7 bases agree with TRBD1. This CDR3 has 15 residues. CDR1 is DFQATT, CDR2 SNEGSKA, per germline (reference sequence). DNA of the CDR3: TGCAGGGATCACTCTCCGGGACAGCTGAACACTGAAGCTTTCTTT. Translated, it gives CRDHSPGQLNTEAFF.